These 6 T cell receptor beta chains share one sample of origin, sequenced in a study of OX40 agonist ivuxolimab in advanced cancers. Sequenced by immunoSEQ multiplex PCR; TCRdb stores in-frame clones only, minus some. The sample shows roughly 29,000 clones, over 75% of them seen only once. Sequencing was performed on CD4+ or CD8+ T cells sorted from blood, taken in a trial of the OX40 agonist ivuxolimab. Receptors originate from an adult with an advanced solid tumor such as melanoma, head and neck, liver or kidney cancer.

The V and J genes are TRBV6-6 and TRBJ2-1, with D tentatively TRBD2 (7 bases). Trimming cost V 6 bases and J 5 bases, with 14 bases left between them. The CDR3 totals 14 residues. CDR1 and CDR2 from the germline V gene are MNHNY and SVGAGI (reference sequence). Here the CDR3 reads CASSPWGGHNEQFF. The CDR3 region has the DNA TGTGCCAGCAGCCCCTGGGGGGGCCACAATGAGCAGTTCTTC.

The J gene is TRBJ2-2, the V gene TRBV29-1, with D perhaps given as TRBD1 or TRBD2 (5 bases each). V lost 7 bases and J lost 3, with 12 bases in between. The length of the CDR3 is 13 residues. The V gene's germline CDR1 is SQVTM and CDR2 ANQGSEA. The CDR3 nucleotides are TGCAGCGCTCCGGGACGGGACACCGGGGAGCTGTTTTTT. It translates to CSAPGRDTGELFF.

The V gene is TRBV20-1, the J gene TRBJ2-3; D gene uncertain. Between the trimmed V and J ends, which lost 3 bases and 7 bases, there was a span of 8 bases. Germline values: CDR1 DFQATT, CDR2 SNEGSKA (reference sequence). The CDR3 is made up of 11 amino acids. CDR3 loop: CSASWGYTQYF. The CDR3 nucleotides are TGCAGTGCTAGTTGGGGTTATACGCAGTATTTT.

The chain carries TRBV28 and TRBJ2-3, with 10 positions matching TRBD1. J lost 2 bases, V lost 5 bases, and 13 bases had no gene match. The CDR3 is 18 residues long. Germline V gene data show CDR1 as MDHEN and CDR2 as SYDVKM. CDR3 in amino acids: CASSPGEGTGVFTDTQYF. For the CDR3, the DNA is TGTGCCAGCAGTCCCGGGGAGGGGACAGGGGTCTTCACAGATACGCAGTATTTT.

Within the sample, this clone is medium-sized. The chain has TRBV9 and TRBJ2-5; tentatively, D is TRBD1 (7 bases). The CDR3 spans 13 residues. The germline V and J ends were trimmed by 2 bases and 5 bases, with 10 bases remaining between them. Germline V gene sequence: CDR1 SGDLS, CDR2 YYNGEE. DNA of the CDR3: TGTGCCAGCAGCGTGGAGGGACAGGAGACCCAGTACTTC. Translation gives CASSVEGQETQYF.

This clone occurred once. The chain has TRBV27 and TRBJ2-3; the match to TRBD2 covers 8 bases. The CDR3 spans 16 residues. J lost 2 bases, V lost 4 bases, and 8 bases had no gene match. Germline V CDR1 and CDR2: MNHEY, SMNVEV (reference sequence). The CDR3 DNA is TGTGCCAGCAGTTGGACCTTAGCGGGAATCACAGATACGCAGTATTTT. This translates into CASSWTLAGITDTQYF.